This T cell receptor (beta chain) was obtained from a study of T cell responses to AZD1222 COVID-19 vaccine (dated by TCRdb to about 2021). Background for the entire study: TCR sequencing covered some 240 trial participants: approximately 200 given two doses of AZD1222 and 26 given two doses of MenACWY control vaccine. Trial participants were enrolled by age into subgroups of 18-55, 56-69 and 70-plus years, and about 150, 27 and 61 TCR-sequenced participants, respectively, were included in these subgroups.

Beyond this particular receptor, the publication reports: Spike-specific TCR breadth and depth rose significantly after two AZD1222 doses compared with day 0 and with MenACWY recipients. No day 14 peak-response samples were available, so repertoires were characterized only after the peak T cell response. In the small 56-69-year group, the increase in depth fell short of significance, most likely because of low power. Vaccine-associated CD4 TCRs spanned the whole spike protein, with dominant responses in regions 160-218 and 743-854. Participants were mostly white British, with more females than males. The authors suggested clonal diversity may have been underestimated. Conclusions about previously exposed vaccinees were limited because only a handful of AZD1222 recipients were SARS-CoV-2 seropositive at baseline. Epitopes outside the regions mutated in the B.1.351 and B.1.1.7 variants were reportedly recognized by nearly half of the unique spike-specific TCRs.

The CDR3 runs 12 amino acids, cysteine and phenylalanine included. The entry retains the CDR3 DNA only, 36 bases that are in frame from base 1. Reading the germline V gene gives CDR1 SQVTM and CDR2 ANQGSEA. The V end loses 7 bases and the J end loses 2 bases, and a stretch of 11 bases separates them. This specimen's time point label, per the study, means: about 28 days (+/-7) after the second vaccine dose. Per the publication, the treatment or condition label means: meningococcal conjugate vaccine given as trial control. The vaccinee samples were drawn from two UK trials, COV001 and COV002, one of which was a single-blind randomized controlled phase 2/3 trial testing AZD1222 (ChAdOx1 nCoV-19) in healthy adults. Trial participant PBMC samples were collected at day 0 and day 28 after the second dose for TCRbeta chain sequencing. The CDR3 regions of human TCRbeta chains were analyzed by immunosequencing. Turning to the authors' computational methods: Repertoire TCRs were matched against a reference library of SARS-CoV-2-specific TCRs generated with the MIRA antigen-specificity platform. Breadth meant the fraction of unique TCRs that were SARS-CoV-2-associated, whereas depth meant the fraction of total T cells that were SARS-CoV-2-associated. Using the MIRA data, each spike-specific TCR was mapped to the spike region that the TCR reacts to and placed in a CD4 or CD8 class. Log10-transformed breadth and depth values were compared by one-way ANOVA with Sidak's multiple comparisons tests. This immuneACCESS table, as held by TCRdb, lists in-frame sequences with V and J called but not all clones. Of the missing ones, under half trace to an unresolved V gene in checked studies; the others have no known cause. V and J calls and clone size are given by that table; D and trimming were obtained from the DNA. The sample profile shows under 200,000 clones; 85% to 95% of them were found once. The ten largest clones capture less than 4.5% of the sample.

For this clone: The antigen it binds to is not known. Within one base of it there is no much larger clone, and no base qualities were kept.

The sample was peripheral blood, taken 28 days after the second dose of the MenACWY control vaccine. This sequence uses TRBV29-1 and TRBJ2-5; possibly the D gene is TRBD1, per 5 matching bases. The TCR sequence derives from an adult who received the MenACWY meningococcal vaccine as a control. The DNA sequence is given as TGCAGCGCAGAAACAGGACAAGAGACCCAGTACTTC. Translated, it gives CSAETGQETQYF. Full variable domain (CDR3 extended with the reference TRBV29-1 and TRBJ2-5 proteins): SAVISQKPSRDICQRGTSLTIQCQVDSQVTMMFWYRQQPGQSLTLIATANQGSEATYESGFVIDKFPISRPNLTFSTLTVSNMSPEDSSIYLCSAETGQETQYFGPGTRLLVL.